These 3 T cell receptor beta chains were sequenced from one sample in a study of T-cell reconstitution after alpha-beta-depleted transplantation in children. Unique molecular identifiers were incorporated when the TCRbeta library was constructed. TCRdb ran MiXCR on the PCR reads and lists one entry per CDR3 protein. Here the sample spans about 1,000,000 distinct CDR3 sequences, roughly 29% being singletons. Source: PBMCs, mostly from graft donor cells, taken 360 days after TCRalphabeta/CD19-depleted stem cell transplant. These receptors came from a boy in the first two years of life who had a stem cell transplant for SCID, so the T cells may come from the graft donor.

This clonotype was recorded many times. The CDR3 sequence is CASSYLDLMNTEAFF. Written as DNA, the CDR3 is TGTGCCAGCAGTTACCTCGACCTCATGAACACTGAAGCTTTCTTT. This chain joins TRBV2 and TRBJ1-1; D gene ambiguous. CDR1 and CDR2 from the germline V gene are SNHLY and FYNNEI. The V and J ends lost 5 bases and 0 bases respectively, with 13 bases between them. The CDR3 totals 15 residues.

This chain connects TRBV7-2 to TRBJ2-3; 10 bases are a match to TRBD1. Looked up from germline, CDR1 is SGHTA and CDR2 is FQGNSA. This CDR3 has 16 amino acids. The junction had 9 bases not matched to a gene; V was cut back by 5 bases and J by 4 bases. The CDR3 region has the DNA TGTGCCAGCAGCCCCCTGGGACAGGGGTTCGCAGATACGCAGTATTTT. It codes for CASSPLGQGFADTQYF.

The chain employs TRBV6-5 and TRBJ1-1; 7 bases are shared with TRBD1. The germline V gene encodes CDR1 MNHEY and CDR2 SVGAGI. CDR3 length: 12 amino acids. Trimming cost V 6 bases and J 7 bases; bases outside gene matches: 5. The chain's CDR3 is CASRRGQLEAFF. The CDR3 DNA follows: TGTGCCAGCAGGCGGGGACAGCTTGAAGCTTTCTTT.